This entry features one TCR beta chain sequence. The target antigen is unknown. Stimulation used 8 to 10 ug/mL lysate from CMV-infected fibroblasts. Sorted nonresponding memory CD4+ T cells were CD40L-negative, CD69-negative, CD45RO-high. Germline assignment: CDR1 SGHRS and CDR2 YFSETQ. CDR3 size: 15 residues. V was shortened by 0 bases and J by 4 bases, with 11 bases between the two germline ends. The data were taken from a study of persistence of HIV-infected CD4 T cells. Overall study: CD4+ T cells responding to CMV or HIV-1 Gag were isolated.

Study conclusions and caveats: Bulk TCR data could not be restricted to HIV-1-infected CMV-responding cells.

This was the immunoSEQ version 4 assay in survey mode. Template was genomic DNA at around 9.3 ng/uL, with up to 1 ug used per sample. Sequencing used immunoSEQ multiplex PCR; TCRdb keeps in-frame clones, though not all of them. The sample comprises 25,000 to 30,000 clones, approximately 82% of which are singletons, and about 4.6% rests with the top ten. The origin of this receptor is an adult man with HIV who was CMV-seropositive. This rearrangement joins TRBV5-1 to TRBJ1-3; tentatively, D is TRBD1 (6 bases). This specimen was CD4+ T cells sorted from PBMCs after approximately 20-hour stimulation, taken from a patient who received antiretroviral therapy. This CDR3 reads CASSLDRVIGNTIYF. The CDR3 region has the DNA TGCGCCAGCAGCTTGGACAGGGTAATAGGAAACACCATATATTTT. The full variable domain, rest sourced from reference TRBV5-1 and TRBJ1-3, is KAGVTQTPRYLIKTRGQQVTLSCSPISGHRSVSWYQQTPGQGLQFLFEYFSETQRNKGNFPGRFSGRQFSNSRSEMNVSTLELGDSALYLCASSLDRVIGNTIYFGEGSWLTVV.